A selection of T cell receptor beta chains follows, all from one sample in a study of blood T cells in healthy people across ages. TCRdb fed the 5' RACE reads into MiXCR, producing one record per CDR3 protein. The table has over 1,500,000 distinct CDR3 sequences, approximately 40% seen once; the top ten hold roughly 23%. Specimen: blood. The source of these receptors is a human donor in good health. CDR3s include the opening cysteine and the closing phenylalanine or tryptophan. The D gene is left open where the match is weak. Expanded clones are given a class, and other clones once, few, many or no size at all.

TRBV5-1,NA,few,TRBJ2-1,CASSYLQSSRYEQFF,TGCGCCAGCAGCTATTTACAGAGCTCGCGATATGAGCAGTTCTTC
TRBV29-1,TRBD2,few,TRBJ2-3,CSVGLAGHADTQYF,TGCAGCGTTGGTCTAGCGGGCCACGCGGATACGCAGTATTTT
TRBV15,NA,NA,TRBJ2-4,CATRGWEAKNIQYF,TGTGCCACCAGAGGGTGGGAAGCCAAAAACATTCAGTACTTC
TRBV29-1,NA,many,TRBJ2-6,CSAYSSGANVLTF,TGCAGCGCTTACAGCTCTGGGGCCAACGTCCTGACTTTC
TRBV5-1,TRBD2,few,TRBJ2-1,CASSRSPGLARLGGYNEQFF,TGCGCCAGCAGCCGTTCACCGGGACTAGCGCGGCTTGGGGGCTACAATGAGCAGTTCTTC
TRBV7-2,NA,NA,TRBJ2-5,CASSLTRMGLGETQYF,TGTGCCAGCAGCCTCACTCGGATGGGGCTTGGAGAGACCCAGTACTTC
TRBV20-1,NA,NA,TRBJ1-4,CSARHGGSGTTNEKLFF,TGCAGTGCTAGGCACGGGGGCAGCGGAACAACTAATGAAAAACTGTTTTTT
TRBV7-2,NA,NA,TRBJ2-5,CASSSWDLEGETQYF,TGTGCCAGCAGCTCTTGGGACCTAGAAGGGGAGACCCAGTACTTC
TRBV7-2,NA,NA,TRBJ1-2,CASSPHRQRTYDYTF,TGTGCCAGCAGCCCACACAGACAGCGAACCTATGACTACACCTTC
TRBV5-6,TRBD1,NA,TRBJ1-4,CASSSKRTGDEKLFF,TGTGCCAGCAGCTCGAAACGGACAGGGGATGAGAAACTGTTTTTT
TRBV20-1,NA,NA,TRBJ1-5,CSAVEGVFDQPQHF,TGTAGTGCCGTAGAGGGGGTATTCGATCAGCCCCAGCATTTT
TRBV5-1,TRBD1,few,TRBJ2-1,CASSLEGQGSIEQFF,TGCGCCAGCAGCTTGGAGGGACAGGGGTCAATTGAGCAGTTCTTC
TRBV28,NA,NA,TRBJ2-7,CASSLFLFGHEQYF,TGTGCCAGCAGTTTATTTCTATTTGGGCACGAGCAGTACTTC
TRBV4-2,NA,many,TRBJ2-3,CASSQEQGNTDTQYF,TGTGCCAGCAGCCAAGAACAGGGAAACACAGATACGCAGTATTTT
TRBV12-3/TRBV12-4,TRBD2,NA,TRBJ2-3,CASSLLSAGVTDTQYF,TGTGCCAGCAGTCTCCTGTCAGCGGGGGTCACAGATACGCAGTATTTT
TRBV9,TRBD2,NA,TRBJ2-7,CASSGGRGGSSYEQYF,TGTGCCAGCAGTGGAGGGAGGGGTGGAAGCTCCTACGAGCAGTACTTC
TRBV7-3,TRBD1,few,TRBJ2-7,CASRTLSPADRASTLEQYF,TGTGCCAGCAGAACCTTGTCCCCCGCCGACAGGGCGTCTACTCTCGAGCAGTACTTC
TRBV29-1,TRBD1,NA,TRBJ2-7,CSVARQGLHEQYF,TGCAGCGTCGCCAGACAGGGCCTCCACGAGCAGTACTTC
TRBV12-3/TRBV12-4,NA,NA,TRBJ2-7,CASSIDPFYEQYF,TGTGCCAGCAGTATCGACCCTTTCTACGAGCAGTACTTC
TRBV6-5,NA,few,TRBJ2-5,CASSKSWIHQETQYF,TGTGCCAGCAGTAAATCGTGGATTCACCAAGAGACCCAGTACTTC
TRBV9,TRBD2,NA,TRBJ2-1,CASSVDLAGTSYEQFF,TGTGCCAGCAGCGTAGATCTAGCGGGGACCTCCTACGAGCAGTTCTTC